The clone carrying this TCR beta chain has more than one count but fewer than ten. The antigen remains unidentified. For TCR beta, libraries came from iRepertoire HTBI primers and Arm-PCR of CDR3 regions. TCRdb re-called the multiplex PCR reads with MiXCR, one entry per CDR3 protein. This table holds 600,000 to 850,000 distinct CDR3 sequences, about 30% found once. Time point in this sample: persistent/refractory GD, antithyroid drugs over 5 years with positive TRAb. TCR sequences were obtained from RNA taken from PBMCs. The CDR3 is 17 residues long. V dropped 3 bases and J dropped 0; count of bases not matched to a gene: 8. The data were obtained in a study of regulatory T cells in long-lasting Graves disease. Regarding the study as a whole: New patients shared about 880 public clonotypes, fewer than the roughly 2,700 shared by persistent patients. Patients whose Graves' disease persisted exhibited lower TCR diversity than those newly diagnosed.

This sequence joins TRBV12-3 or TRBV12-4 and TRBJ1-5; 7 bases are shared with TRBD1. The specimen was peripheral blood mononuclear cells (PBMCs), collected when the disease was refractory, from a patient treated with antithyroid drugs. This receptor was taken from a female donor with Graves disease. CDR3 DNA: TGTGCCAGCAGTTTTCCGGACAGGCCCTATAGCAATCAGCCCCAGCATTTT. Its translation is CASSFPDRPYSNQPQHF.